These T cell receptor beta chains were read from a single sample in a study of blood T cell repertoires in COVID-19. Repertoires were generated with immunoSEQ multiplex PCR, while TCRdb's copy carries only in-frame clones and drops some. The sample holds a few hundred thousand clones, 80% to 90% seen once. Sequencing was performed on peripheral blood. These receptors all come from a woman between 70 and 85 years old with COVID-19, enrolled during active disease. Each CDR3 is given with its conserved first and last residue. D genes are given only for firm matches. The size entry is marked missing in some rows and otherwise reads once, few, many or a size class.

CASSMGQGMDSPLHF	TGTGCCAGTAGTATGGGACAGGGAATGGATTCACCCCTCCACTTT	TRBD1	TRBJ1-6	TRBV19	NA
CASSLFMNTGELFF	TGTGCCAGCAGTTTATTCATGAACACCGGGGAGCTGTTTTTT	NA	TRBJ2-2	TRBV27	NA
CASSLIPGQGNEKLFF	TGCGCCAGCAGCTTGATACCGGGACAGGGGAATGAAAAACTGTTTTTT	TRBD1	TRBJ1-4	TRBV5-1	NA
CASRDRGLSTEAFF	TGTGCCAGTAGAGACAGGGGGCTCTCAACTGAAGCTTTCTTT	TRBD1	TRBJ1-1	TRBV19	NA
CAWSPGGYQPQHF	TGTGCCTGGAGTCCAGGGGGCTATCAGCCCCAGCATTTT	TRBD1	TRBJ1-5	TRBV30	NA
CASKVGQVHEQYF	TGTGCCAGCAAGGTGGGACAGGTCCACGAGCAGTACTTC	TRBD1	TRBJ2-7	TRBV2	few
CASSVIGTSGLGEQFF	TGTGCCAGCAGCGTAATCGGGACTAGCGGACTTGGGGAGCAGTTCTTC	TRBD2	TRBJ2-1	TRBV9	NA
CAISEGTGGFNQPQHF	TGTGCCATCAGTGAGGGGACAGGGGGCTTTAATCAGCCCCAGCATTTT	TRBD1	TRBJ1-5	TRBV10-3	NA
CSVSADRASYEQYF	TGCAGCGTTTCAGCGGACAGGGCCTCCTACGAGCAGTACTTC	TRBD1	TRBJ2-7	TRBV29-1	NA
CASSVALREVAGELFF	TGTGCCAGCAGCGTAGCTCTCCGGGAGGTCGCCGGGGAGCTGTTTTTT	TRBD2	TRBJ2-2	TRBV9	NA
CASSLDSSYNSPLHF	TGTGCCAGCTCACTCGACAGCTCCTATAATTCACCCCTCCACTTT	NA	TRBJ1-6	TRBV18	NA
CASRTKQGGTEAFF	TGTGCCAGCAGAACTAAGCAGGGGGGCACTGAAGCTTTCTTT	TRBD1	TRBJ1-1	TRBV6-5	NA
CASSEARMRVFGQPQHF	TGTGCCAGCAGTGAAGCCAGAATGAGGGTATTCGGTCAGCCCCAGCATTTT	NA	TRBJ1-5	TRBV6-1	NA
CASGSGRTATDTQYF	TGTGCTAGTGGAAGCGGGAGGACCGCTACAGATACGCAGTATTTT	TRBD2	TRBJ2-3	TRBV12-5	NA
CASSREGTYGYTF	TGTGCCAGCTCACGGGAGGGTACCTATGGCTACACCTTC	NA	TRBJ1-2	TRBV18	NA
CASSSGYGVDEQFF	TGCGCCAGCAGCTCCGGGTACGGAGTCGATGAGCAGTTCTTC	NA	TRBJ2-1	TRBV5-1	once
CASKGGGGPQHF	TGTGCCAGCAAAGGTGGGGGGGGACCCCAGCATTTT	NA	TRBJ1-5	TRBV2	NA
CASSQVLAGGPSSYNEQFF	TGCGCCAGCAGCCAGGTACTAGCGGGAGGGCCAAGCTCCTACAATGAGCAGTTCTTC	TRBD2	TRBJ2-1	TRBV4-3	NA
CASSPFRGGNEQFF	TGTGCCAGCAGCCCGTTCAGGGGAGGGAATGAGCAGTTCTTC	NA	TRBJ2-1	TRBV14	NA
CASSPDRDRGRQYF	TGTGCCAGCAGCCCCGACAGGGATCGAGGTCGGCAGTACTTC	TRBD1	TRBJ2-7	TRBV6-5	few
CASSQAGGKLFF	TGTGCCAGCAGCCAAGCGGGAGGAAAACTGTTTTTT	NA	TRBJ1-4	TRBV14	NA
CASSYSPTRGDGYTF	TGTGCCAGCAGTTACTCGCCCACACGGGGGGATGGCTACACCTTC	NA	TRBJ1-2	TRBV6-5	NA
CASAFPNKPDSEKWQPQHF	TGTGCCAGCGCTTTTCCAAACAAGCCAGACAGTGAAAAATGGCAGCCCCAGCATTTT	NA	TRBJ1-5	TRBV7-4	NA